Each of the 21 T cell receptor beta chains below was sequenced from the same sample in a study of Graves' ophthalmopathy and Graves' hyperthyroidism. RNA transcripts were the source from which TCR beta CDR3 regions were amplified. An opening RT-PCR round employed HTBI primers and preceded a second-round multiplex PCR. TCRdb passed the multiplex PCR reads through MiXCR, listing each CDR3 protein once. The table shows roughly 700,000 distinct CDR3 sequences, with approximately 40% occurring only once. The sequencing input was peripheral blood. The origin of the receptors is an adult man with Graves' ophthalmopathy.

The sample holds many counts of this clonotype. This chain uses TRBV7-2 with TRBJ2-7; 8 bases match TRBD1. This CDR3 is 14 amino acids long. Germline CDR1 reads SGHTA; CDR2 reads FQGNSA. V dropped 1 base and J dropped 6; count of bases not matched to a gene: 5. The chain's CDR3 is CASSLGTGLSEQYF. The CDR3, as DNA: TGTGCCAGCAGCTTAGGGACAGGGTTAAGCGAGCAGTACTTC.

As for this clonotype: Relative to the germline gene, one junction end is altered; a read error may explain this. This chain joins TRBV7-9 and TRBJ2-5; no reliable D call. Looked up from germline, CDR1 is SEHNR and CDR2 is FQNEAQ (reference sequence). CDR3 size: 16 residues. CDR3 loop: CAGSEARVSMGETQYF. The CDR3 bases are TGTGCCGGCAGTGAAGCAAGGGTCTCAATGGGGGAGACCCAGTACTTC.

In this sample, this clonotype turned up a few times. The chain is built from TRBV7-7 and TRBJ2-2; TRBD1 is a possible D gene (6 bases). The CDR3 has 15 residues. The V gene lost 5 bases and the J gene lost 7 bases, with 17 bases spanning the gap. Germline V gene data show CDR1 as SSHAT and CDR2 as FNYEAQ (reference sequence). CDR3 protein: CASSPEAGAGGELFF. The CDR3 DNA is TGTGCCAGCAGCCCAGAGGCAGGGGCCGGCGGGGAGCTGTTTTTT.

J is TRBJ2-2 and V is TRBV20-1; D gene unclear. Trimming stripped 0 bases from V and 2 bases from J, with 10 bases between. The CDR3 runs to 15 residues. CDR1 and CDR2 from the germline V gene are DFQATT and SNEGSKA (reference sequence). CDR3 sequence (DNA): TGCAGTGCTAGAGATGTACTACAAAACACCGGGGAGCTGTTTTTT. Translation: CSARDVLQNTGELFF.

Comment on this clonotype: An end of the junction differs from the germline gene, which may be a read error. This chain connects TRBV10-3 to TRBJ1-1; TRBD1 might be the D (6 bases). Germline V gene data show CDR1 as ENHRY and CDR2 as SYGVKD. The CDR3 is 15 residues long. The DNA for the CDR3 is TGTGCCAGCAGTACCGGACAGTACTTGAACACTGAAGCTTTCTTT. Amino acid sequence: CASSTGQYLNTEAFF.

The V gene is TRBV29-1, the J gene TRBJ2-7; 7 bases match TRBD1. Germline trimming cut 1 base from V and 0 bases from J; bases unmatched to any gene: 6. CDR1 is SQVTM and CDR2 is ANQGSEA in the germline V gene. The CDR3 is 15 residues long. The CDR3 loop reads CSVEATGSGSYEQYF. The CDR3 DNA reads TGCAGCGTTGAAGCGACAGGGTCGGGCTCCTACGAGCAGTACTTC.

Regarding this clonotype: At one boundary the junction diverges from the germline segment, which might be a read error. The rearrangement links TRBV10-3 to TRBJ2-2; TRBD1 agrees at 9 bases. Germline assignment: CDR1 ENHRY and CDR2 SYGVKD. This CDR3 region has 15 residues. The CDR3 coding sequence is TGTGCCAGCAGTGAAGAACAGGGGGCCCCCGGGGAGCTGTTTTTT. This translates into CASSEEQGAPGELFF.

This chain connects TRBV29-1 to TRBJ2-5, with a weak D call TRBD1 (6 bases). Germline V gives CDR1 SQVTM, CDR2 ANQGSEA. The V end lost 4 bases, the J end lost 14 bases, and 11 bases lay between the germline ends. The CDR3 is 9 residues long. DNA for the CDR3: TGCAGCGTTGGGGACATCAACTACTTC. Its translation: CSVGDINYF.

The gene calls are TRBV10-2 and TRBJ1-3, with 9 bases fitting TRBD1. CDR3 length: 17 residues. Trimming removed 2 bases from V and 0 bases from J; junction bases left unmatched: 5. Germline CDR1 and CDR2: WSHSY and SAAADI. The chain's CDR3 is CASSEAGQGNSGNTIYF. In DNA, the CDR3 is TGCGCCAGCAGTGAGGCGGGACAGGGTAACTCTGGAAACACCATATATTTT.

The V and J genes are TRBV7-9 and TRBJ2-6, with 7 bases identical to TRBD1. There are 17 residues in the CDR3. Germline V gene data show CDR1 as SEHNR and CDR2 as FQNEAQ (reference sequence). V was pared by 5 bases and J by 2 bases, with 9 bases of the junction left unmatched. The CDR3 loop is CASSATTGPPGANVLTF. CDR3 in DNA: TGTGCCAGCAGCGCCACGACAGGGCCCCCTGGGGCCAACGTCCTGACTTTC.

The chain combines TRBV7-9 with TRBJ1-3; D gene ambiguous. This CDR3 contains 17 residues. Looked up from germline, CDR1 is SEHNR and CDR2 is FQNEAQ (reference sequence). The V and J ends lost 4 bases and 0 bases respectively, with 16 bases between them. In DNA form, the CDR3 reads TGTGCCAGCAGCTCGCTAACAATGGCCTCCTCTGGAAACACCATATATTTT. This gives the protein CASSSLTMASSGNTIYF.

This clonotype was counted many times. The chain recombines TRBV13 with TRBJ1-2; tentatively, D is TRBD1 (6 bases). Germline assignment: CDR1 PRHDT and CDR2 FYEKMQ (reference sequence). Trimming stripped 5 bases from V and 8 bases from J, with 9 bases between. The CDR3 has 11 amino acids. In DNA, the CDR3 is TGTGCCAGCAGCCCTGGGACAGGCTACACCTTC. Translating it yields CASSPGTGYTF.

With respect to this clonotype: Germline is not matched at one junction end, which may reflect a read error. J is TRBJ1-5 and V is TRBV24-1; D perhaps matches TRBD1 (5 bases). This CDR3 is built from 14 residues. Looked up from germline, CDR1 is KGHDR and CDR2 is SFDVKD. The CDR3 reads CASSLWAGNQPQHF. CDR3 coding DNA: TGTGCCAGCAGTTTATGGGCAGGGAATCAGCCCCAGCATTTT.

The chain has TRBV4-2 and TRBJ1-3; D perhaps matches TRBD1 (6 bases). Trimming removed 1 base at V and 0 bases at J, with 10 bases between. The length of the CDR3 is 16 residues. Germline CDR1 and CDR2: LGHNA and YNFKEQ. The CDR3 DNA reads TGTGCCAGCAGCCAAGCGCCGGGACACTCTGGAAACACCATATATTTT. Its protein product is CASSQAPGHSGNTIYF.

The genes are TRBV10-3 and TRBJ1-3; possible D gene TRBD1, 6 bases. CDR3 length: 16 amino acids. Trimming removed 10 bases from V and 0 bases from J, with 19 bases in between. Per germline, CDR1 ENHRY and CDR2 SYGVKD. Here the CDR3 reads CASTGRPVSSGNTIYF. In nucleotides, the CDR3 is TGTGCCAGCACAGGGAGGCCTGTTAGCTCTGGAAACACCATATATTTT.

This clonotype was seen more than once but under ten times. This sequence joins TRBV7-9 and TRBJ1-4; tentatively, D is TRBD1 (5 bases). CDR1 SEHNR and CDR2 FQNEAQ come from the germline V gene (reference sequence). The V and J ends lost 5 bases and 8 bases respectively, with 15 bases between them. CDR3 length: 14 residues. CDR3 region: CASSVDKRGEKLFF. CDR3 DNA sequence: TGTGCCAGCAGCGTGGACAAAAGGGGCGAAAAACTGTTTTTT.

Many counts were recorded for this clonotype. CDR3 bases: TGTGCCAGTAGGGACCAGGGGGCCTACGAGCAGTACTTC. Residues: CASRDQGAYEQYF. The rearrangement links TRBV19 to TRBJ2-7, with 7 bases that match TRBD1. Looked up from germline, CDR1 is LNHDA and CDR2 is SQIVND (reference sequence). This CDR3 is 13 amino acids long. J gave up 2 bases and V 6 bases, and 4 bases lay outside the gene matches.

CDR3 DNA: TGTGCCAGCAGGGTCCAGACTGGGGACAGACATAGCAATCAGCCCCAGCATTTT. Translation: CASRVQTGDRHSNQPQHF. The gene calls are TRBV6-5 and TRBJ1-5; 7 bases match TRBD1. This CDR3 region has 18 residues. With V trimmed by 6 bases and J by 0 bases, 14 bases remained unmatched. Germline assignment: CDR1 MNHEY and CDR2 SVGAGI.

This clonotype has ten or more counts. The junction and the germline gene differ at one end; a read error may be behind it. The chain is built from TRBV7-9 and TRBJ2-2; perhaps D is TRBD1 or TRBD2 (5 bases each). Germline V gene data show CDR1 as SEHNR and CDR2 as FQNEAQ (reference sequence). This CDR3 spans 17 amino acids. CDR3 sequence (DNA): TGCGCCAGCAGTGAGGCCAGGACCGGGACCCTGGCCGGGGAGCTGTTTTTT. Its translation: CASSEARTGTLAGELFF.

About this clonotype itself: Possible read error: a much larger clone is one base away. The rearrangement joins TRBV29-1 to TRBJ2-5; tentative D call: TRBD2 (5 bases). The CDR3 has 12 amino acids. Germline V gene sequence: CDR1 SQVTM, CDR2 ANQGSEA. DNA for the CDR3: TGCAGCATTGAATCACTAGAAGAGACCCAGTACTTC. It translates to CSIESLEETQYF.

This clonotype has a handful of counts. The V gene is TRBV11-2, the J gene TRBJ2-3, with 11 bases matching TRBD2. The germline V gene encodes CDR1 SGHAT and CDR2 FQNNGV. The CDR3 extends over 15 amino acids. J gave up 4 bases and V 3 bases, and 3 bases lay outside the gene matches. The chain's CDR3 is CASSLTSGESDTQYF. The CDR3 DNA is TGTGCCAGCAGCTTGACTAGCGGGGAGTCAGATACGCAGTATTTT.